This TCR beta chain was sequenced in a study of CD8+ T cells in alopecia areata. RNA was isolated and reverse transcribed to cDNA, the sequencing template. Produced via immunoSEQ multiplex PCR; TCRdb's table is partial and in-frame only. The data contain some 130,000 clones, about 49% of them singletons. This clone came up a few times. The source of this sequence is a human donor with alopecia areata. This specimen was CD8+ T cells sorted from blood, taken at week 0.

The CDR3 DNA follows: TGTGCCAGCAGCCAAGGTTGGGCTACAACCTACGAGCAGTACTTC. This codes for CASSQGWATTYEQYF. The chain joins TRBV14 to TRBJ2-7; D ambiguous. Trimming shortened V by 1 base and J by 2 bases, and 12 bases separated the two germline ends. Germline assignment: CDR1 SGHDN and CDR2 FVKESK. The CDR3 spans 15 residues.